This T cell receptor (beta chain) originates from a study of T-cell reconstitution after alpha-beta-depleted transplantation in children. Unique molecular identifiers were incorporated into the prepared TCRbeta library. TCRdb processed the PCR reads anew with MiXCR; each CDR3 protein has one entry. Of approximately 980,000 distinct CDR3 sequences in the sample, under 30% are singletons; the top ten hold 28%. The CDR3 has 16 amino acids. CDR1 is SGHRS, CDR2 YFSETQ, per germline. V was shortened by 5 bases and J by 1 base, with 15 bases between the two germline ends. In its sample, this clonotype was seen a few times.

V gene TRBV5-1 combines with J gene TRBJ2-2; a weak D match, TRBD2 (6 bases). The sequence was collected from a boy under two years old who had a stem cell transplant for SCID, so the T cells may come from the graft donor. The material was PBMCs, mostly from graft donor cells, obtained 360 days after TCRalphabeta/CD19-depleted stem cell transplant. The CDR3 is CASRPAGLMNTGELFF. CDR3 DNA sequence: TGCGCCAGCAGACCCGCGGGACTTATGAACACCGGGGAGCTGTTTTTT. Full variable domain (rest looked up from reference TRBV5-1 and TRBJ2-2): KAGVTQTPRYLIKTRGQQVTLSCSPISGHRSVSWYQQTPGQGLQFLFEYFSETQRNKGNFPGRFSGRQFSNSRSEMNVSTLELGDSALYLCASRPAGLMNTGELFFGEGSRLTVL.